These 13 T cell receptor beta chains were all obtained from the same sample, sequenced in a study of blood T cells in healthy people across ages. It was with a sample-barcoded 5' primer and a J-beta primer mix that a second PCR of roughly 7 to 12 cycles was run. MiXCR, applied by TCRdb to the 5' RACE reads, yields one record per CDR3 protein. The table lists about 600,000 distinct CDR3 sequences, around half of them singletons. Sequenced input: blood. The receptors shown here come from an elderly man in good health.

The rearrangement uses TRBV12-3 or TRBV12-4 and TRBJ1-4, with D hard to call. CDR3 length: 13 amino acids. Trimming stripped 5 bases from V and 6 bases from J, with 10 bases between. CDR3 DNA: TGTGCCAGCAGTGTGAGGGCAGATGAAAAACTGTTTTTT. Its translation: CASSVRADEKLFF.

The gene calls are TRBV7-9 and TRBJ1-2, with D perhaps matching TRBD1 (5 bases). Germline CDR1 and CDR2: SEHNR and FQNEAQ (reference sequence). The V end was cut by 5 bases, the J end by 9 bases, with 16 bases between. The CDR3 contains 13 residues. CDR3 bases: TGTGCCAGCAGCAGCCCGGGACTTGCCAGCTACACCTTC. Protein sequence: CASSSPGLASYTF.

The CDR3 protein is CASSLRSRGSYNEQFF. For the CDR3, the DNA is TGTGCCAGCAGCTTACGGTCCAGGGGCTCCTACAATGAGCAGTTCTTC. The V call is TRBV7-2, the J call TRBJ2-1; D is perhaps TRBD1 (6 bases). Germline V gene data show CDR1 as SGHTA and CDR2 as FQGNSA. The V gene lost 2 bases and the J gene lost 0 bases, with 11 bases spanning the gap. CDR3 length: 16 amino acids.

In this sample, this clonotype turned up a few times. The V call is TRBV5-1, the J call TRBJ2-4; 7 bases are a match to TRBD2. CDR1 is SGHRS, CDR2 YFSETQ, per germline. Trimming at V came to 1 base and at J to 7 bases, leaving 11 bases not matched to a gene. There are 16 residues in the CDR3. CDR3 bases: TGCGCCAGCAGCTTGTTTGCGCGGGAGAGCGGGAACATTCAGTACTTC. Amino acids: CASSLFARESGNIQYF.

This clonotype has a count of ten or more. The rearrangement joins TRBV7-9 to TRBJ2-7; maybe TRBD1 (5 bases). The ends were cut back, 2 bases at V and 6 bases at J, with 17 bases in the middle. Looked up from germline, CDR1 is SEHNR and CDR2 is FQNEAQ (reference sequence). The CDR3 extends over 15 amino acids. This chain's CDR3 is CASSLRGDSLSEQYF. The CDR3 DNA reads TGTGCCAGCAGCTTAAGGGGCGACTCTCTAAGCGAGCAGTACTTC.

Only a few counts were recorded for this clonotype. CDR3: CSARAGGDEQFF. The CDR3 nucleotides read TGCAGTGCTAGGGCGGGGGGCGATGAGCAGTTCTTC. The rearrangement joins TRBV20-1 to TRBJ2-1, with TRBD2 matching over 8 bases. The CDR3 covers 12 residues. V shed 3 bases and J 8 bases; nucleotides not matched to a gene: 3. In germline, CDR1 is DFQATT, CDR2 SNEGSKA (reference sequence).

This clonotype turned up a few times. The V and J genes are TRBV9 and TRBJ2-3, with 7 bases identical to TRBD2. With V trimmed by 4 bases and J by 2 bases, 10 bases remained unmatched. In germline, CDR1 is SGDLS, CDR2 YYNGEE. This CDR3 contains 16 residues. The CDR3 loop reads CASSLLTSRTTDTQYF. The CDR3, as DNA: TGTGCCAGCAGCCTACTGACTAGCCGAACCACAGATACGCAGTATTTT.

The chain combines TRBV9 with TRBJ2-3, with 10 bases identical to TRBD1. CDR3 length: 16 residues. CDR1 SGDLS and CDR2 YYNGEE come from the germline V gene. V lost 3 bases, J lost 1 base, and 5 bases stayed unmatched. In DNA form, the CDR3 reads TGTGCCAGCAGCGCCCAGACAGGGGGCGGCACAGATACGCAGTATTTT. It codes for CASSAQTGGGTDTQYF.

V gene TRBV7-8 combines with J gene TRBJ2-5, with TRBD2 matching over 11 bases. Losses at the gene ends were 5 bases for V and 6 bases for J; bases not matched to a gene: 5. In germline, CDR1 is SGHVS, CDR2 FQNEAQ. This CDR3 has 14 amino acids. The CDR3 sequence: CASSPGTSGQTQYF. CDR3 DNA: TGTGCCAGCAGCCCTGGGACTAGCGGACAGACCCAGTACTTC.

The chain has TRBV6-6 and TRBJ2-1, with D perhaps matching TRBD1 or TRBD2 (5 bases each). Trimming pared 6 bases from V and 10 bases from J, leaving 22 bases between. The CDR3 is 15 residues long. Germline-derived CDR1 and CDR2 are MNHNY and SVGAGI (reference sequence). This CDR3 reads CASRWAGTPNYEQFF. As DNA, the CDR3 is TGTGCCAGCAGGTGGGCCGGGACGCCAAACTACGAGCAGTTCTTC.

This clonotype showed up many times. The chain uses TRBV29-1 and TRBJ1-2; no clear D. The V and J ends lost 3 bases and 0 bases respectively, with 14 bases between them. Germline-derived CDR1 and CDR2 are SQVTM and ANQGSEA. The CDR3 spans 15 residues. The CDR3 region is CSVEGIPNSNYGYTF. Here the CDR3 DNA reads TGCAGCGTTGAGGGGATACCTAATTCTAACTATGGCTACACCTTC.

J is TRBJ2-7 and V is TRBV20-1; D is unresolved. The CDR3 has 12 amino acids. Germline CDR1 reads DFQATT; CDR2 reads SNEGSKA (reference sequence). Trimming cost V 3 bases and J 2 bases, with 8 bases left between them. DNA for the CDR3: TGCAGTGCTAGTAAGGCGACCTACGAGCAGTACTTC. It translates to CSASKATYEQYF.

This chain joins TRBV21-1 and TRBJ1-5; TRBD1, the table's D call, was not compared with the DNA. TRBV21-1 is classified as a pseudogene. The length of the CDR3 is 15 residues. The CDR3 loop reads CASPTPTDILQPQHF. DNA of the CDR3: TGTGCCAGCCCCACCCCCACAGATATACTCCAGCCCCAGCATTTT.